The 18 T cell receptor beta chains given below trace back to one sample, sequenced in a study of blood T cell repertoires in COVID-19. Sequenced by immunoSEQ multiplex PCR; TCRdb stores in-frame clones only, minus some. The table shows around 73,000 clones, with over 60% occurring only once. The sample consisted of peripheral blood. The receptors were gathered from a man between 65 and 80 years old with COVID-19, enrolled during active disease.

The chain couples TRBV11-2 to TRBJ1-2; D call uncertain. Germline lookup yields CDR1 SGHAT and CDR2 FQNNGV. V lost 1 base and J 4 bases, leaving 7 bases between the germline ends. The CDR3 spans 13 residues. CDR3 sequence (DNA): TGTGCCAGCAGCTTAGGCAGCGCCTATGGCTACACCTTC. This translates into CASSLGSAYGYTF. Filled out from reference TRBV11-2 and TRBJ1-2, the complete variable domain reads EAGVAQSPRYKIIEKRQSVAFWCNPISGHATLYWYQQILGQGPKLLIQFQNNGVVDDSQLPKDRFSAERLKGVDSTLKIQPAKLEDSAVYLCASSLGSAYGYTFGSGTRLTVV.

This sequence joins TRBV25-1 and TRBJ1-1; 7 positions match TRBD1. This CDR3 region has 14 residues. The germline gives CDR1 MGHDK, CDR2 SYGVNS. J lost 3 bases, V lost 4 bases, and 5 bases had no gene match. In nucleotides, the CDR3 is TGTGCCAGCAGTGGGACTCAGGGGGACACTGAAGCTTTCTTT. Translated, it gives CASSGTQGDTEAFF.

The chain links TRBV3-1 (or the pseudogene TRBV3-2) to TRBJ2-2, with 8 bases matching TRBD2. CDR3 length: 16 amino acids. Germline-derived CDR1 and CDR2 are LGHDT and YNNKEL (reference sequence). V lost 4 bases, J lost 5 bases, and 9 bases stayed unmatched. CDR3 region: CASSPPLTGGTGELFF. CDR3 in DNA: TGTGCCAGCAGCCCACCCCTGACGGGGGGGACCGGGGAGCTGTTTTTT.

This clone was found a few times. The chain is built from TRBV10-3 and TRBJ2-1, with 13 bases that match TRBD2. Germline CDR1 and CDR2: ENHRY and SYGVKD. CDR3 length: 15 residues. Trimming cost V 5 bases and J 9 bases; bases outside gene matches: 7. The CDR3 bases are TGTGCCATCAGTACCGGGACTAGCGGGATGAGTGAGCAGTTCTTC. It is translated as CAISTGTSGMSEQFF.

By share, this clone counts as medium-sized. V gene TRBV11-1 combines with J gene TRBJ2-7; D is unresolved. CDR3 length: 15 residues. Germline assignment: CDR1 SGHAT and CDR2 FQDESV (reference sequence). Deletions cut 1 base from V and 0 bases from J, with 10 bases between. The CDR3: CASSLVLDNSYEQYF. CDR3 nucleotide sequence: TGTGCCAGCAGCTTAGTCTTAGACAACTCCTACGAGCAGTACTTC.

The chain's CDR3 is CASTRDRTTYEQYF. Written as DNA, the CDR3 is TGTGCCAGCACCCGGGACAGGACGACCTACGAGCAGTACTTC. This chain uses TRBV6-5 with TRBJ2-7; 8 positions match TRBD1. The CDR3 has 14 amino acids. V was pared by 7 bases and J by 2 bases, with 7 bases of the junction left unmatched. In germline, CDR1 is MNHEY, CDR2 SVGAGI.

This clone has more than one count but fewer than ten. This CDR3 is CASSRPPTGTQHF. The CDR3 DNA reads TGTGCCAGCAGCCGCCCCCCGACAGGGACCCAGCATTTT. V is TRBV28 and J is TRBJ1-5; 7 positions match TRBD1. Germline V gene lookup returns CDR1 MDHEN and CDR2 SYDVKM. The CDR3 sequence is 13 residues long. The V segment lost 6 bases and the J segment 11 bases; nucleotides outside the gene matches: 10.

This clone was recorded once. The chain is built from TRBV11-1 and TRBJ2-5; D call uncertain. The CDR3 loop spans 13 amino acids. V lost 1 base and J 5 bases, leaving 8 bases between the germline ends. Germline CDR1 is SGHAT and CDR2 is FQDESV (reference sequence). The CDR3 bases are TGTGCCAGCAGCTTAGGCGCTTTCGAGACCCAGTACTTC. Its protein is CASSLGAFETQYF.

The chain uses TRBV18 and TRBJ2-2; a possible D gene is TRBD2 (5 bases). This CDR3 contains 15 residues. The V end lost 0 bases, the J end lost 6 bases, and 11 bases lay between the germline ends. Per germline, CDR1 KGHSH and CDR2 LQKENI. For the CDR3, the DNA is TGTGCCAGCTCACCACCGACGGGATCTGCCGGGGAGCTGTTTTTT. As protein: CASSPPTGSAGELFF.

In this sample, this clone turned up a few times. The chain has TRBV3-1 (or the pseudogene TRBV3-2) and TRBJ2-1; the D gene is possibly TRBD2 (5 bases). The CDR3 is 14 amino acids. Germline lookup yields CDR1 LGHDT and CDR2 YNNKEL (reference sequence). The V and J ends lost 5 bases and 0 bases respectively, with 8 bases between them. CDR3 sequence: CASSGSYSYNEQFF. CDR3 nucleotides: TGTGCCAGCAGCGGGAGTTACTCCTACAATGAGCAGTTCTTC.

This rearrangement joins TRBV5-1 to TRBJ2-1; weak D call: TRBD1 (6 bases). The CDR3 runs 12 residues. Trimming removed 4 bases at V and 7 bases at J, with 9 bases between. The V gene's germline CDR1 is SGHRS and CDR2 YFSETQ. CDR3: CASSAQGNEQFF. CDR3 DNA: TGCGCCAGCAGCGCACAGGGTAATGAGCAGTTCTTC.

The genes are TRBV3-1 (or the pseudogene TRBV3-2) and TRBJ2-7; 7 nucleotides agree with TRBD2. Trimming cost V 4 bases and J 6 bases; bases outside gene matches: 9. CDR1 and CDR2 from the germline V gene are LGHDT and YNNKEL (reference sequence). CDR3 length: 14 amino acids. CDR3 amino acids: CASSRLARGVEQYF. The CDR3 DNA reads TGTGCCAGCAGCCGACTAGCAAGGGGAGTCGAGCAGTACTTC.

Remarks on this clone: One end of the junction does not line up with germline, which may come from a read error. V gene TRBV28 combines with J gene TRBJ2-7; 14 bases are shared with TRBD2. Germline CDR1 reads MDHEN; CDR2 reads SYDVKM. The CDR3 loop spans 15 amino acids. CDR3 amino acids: CASSFTGTSGRSLHF. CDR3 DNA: TGTGCCAGCAGTTTCACCGGGACTAGCGGGAGAAGCTTACACTTC.

The CDR3 here is CASSVSVGHSEAFF. CDR3 bases: TGTGCCAGCAGCGTCAGTGTGGGGCACTCTGAAGCTTTCTTT. The chain is built from TRBV9 and TRBJ1-1, with TRBD1 as a possible D gene (5 bases). The germline V gene encodes CDR1 SGDLS and CDR2 YYNGEE. V was trimmed by 2 bases and J by 6 bases, leaving 14 bases between them. CDR3 size: 14 residues.

This CDR3 reads CASSPTGRANSPLHF. The CDR3 DNA is TGTGCCAGCAGCCCAACTGGGAGGGCAAATTCACCCCTCCACTTT. This sequence joins TRBV6-4 and TRBJ1-6, with no clear D. V gave up 6 bases and J gave up 7 bases, with 16 bases separating them. CDR1 is MRHNA and CDR2 is SNTAGT in the germline V gene. CDR3 length: 15 amino acids.

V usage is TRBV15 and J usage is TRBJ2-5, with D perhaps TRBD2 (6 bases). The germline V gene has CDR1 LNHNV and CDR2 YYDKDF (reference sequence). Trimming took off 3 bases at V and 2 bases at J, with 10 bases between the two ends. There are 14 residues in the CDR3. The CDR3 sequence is CATSRAAGQETQYF. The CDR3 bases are TGTGCCACCAGCAGGGCCGCGGGGCAAGAGACCCAGTACTTC.

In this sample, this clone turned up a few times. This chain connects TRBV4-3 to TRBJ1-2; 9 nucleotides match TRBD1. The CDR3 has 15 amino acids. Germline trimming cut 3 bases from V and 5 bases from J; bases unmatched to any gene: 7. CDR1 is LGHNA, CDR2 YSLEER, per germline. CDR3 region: CASSQAPGTGYGYTF. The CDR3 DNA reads TGCGCCAGCAGCCAGGCTCCCGGGACAGGGTATGGCTACACCTTC.

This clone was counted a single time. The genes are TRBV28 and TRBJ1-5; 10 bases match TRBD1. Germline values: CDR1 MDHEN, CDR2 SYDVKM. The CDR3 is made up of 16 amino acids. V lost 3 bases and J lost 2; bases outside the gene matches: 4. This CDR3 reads CASSLSGTGGNQPQHF. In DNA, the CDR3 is TGTGCCAGCAGTTTGTCCGGGACAGGGGGCAATCAGCCCCAGCATTTT.